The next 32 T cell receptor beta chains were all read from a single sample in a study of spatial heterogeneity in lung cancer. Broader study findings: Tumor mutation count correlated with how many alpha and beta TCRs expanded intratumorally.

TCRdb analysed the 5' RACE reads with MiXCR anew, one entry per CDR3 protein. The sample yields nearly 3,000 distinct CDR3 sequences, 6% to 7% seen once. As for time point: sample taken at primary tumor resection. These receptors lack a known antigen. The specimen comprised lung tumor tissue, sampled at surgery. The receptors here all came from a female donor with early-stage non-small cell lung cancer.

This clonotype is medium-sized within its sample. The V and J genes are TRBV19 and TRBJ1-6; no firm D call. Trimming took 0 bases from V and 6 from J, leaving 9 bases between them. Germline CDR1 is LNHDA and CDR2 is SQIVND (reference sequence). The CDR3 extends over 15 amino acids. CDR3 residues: CASSIEGSGNSPLHF. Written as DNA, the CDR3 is TGTGCCAGTAGTATAGAAGGGTCCGGTAATTCACCCCTCCACTTT.

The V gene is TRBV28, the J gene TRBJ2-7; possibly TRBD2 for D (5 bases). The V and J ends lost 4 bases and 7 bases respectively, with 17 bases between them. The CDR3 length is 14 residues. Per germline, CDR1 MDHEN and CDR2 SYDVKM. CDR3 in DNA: TGTGCCAGCAGTTCCCAGGTCCCGAGCGGTGAGCAGTACTTC. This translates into CASSSQVPSGEQYF.

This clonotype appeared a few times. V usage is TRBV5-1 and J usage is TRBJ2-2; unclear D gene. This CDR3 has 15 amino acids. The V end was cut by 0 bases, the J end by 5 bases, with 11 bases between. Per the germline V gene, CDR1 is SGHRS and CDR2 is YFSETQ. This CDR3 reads CASSLDAWDTGELFF. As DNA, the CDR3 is TGCGCCAGCAGCTTGGATGCCTGGGATACCGGGGAGCTGTTTTTT.

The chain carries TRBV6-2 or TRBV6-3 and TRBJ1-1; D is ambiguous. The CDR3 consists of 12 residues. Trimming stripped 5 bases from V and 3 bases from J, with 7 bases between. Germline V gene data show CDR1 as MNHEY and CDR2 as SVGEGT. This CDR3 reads CASSLPDTEAFF. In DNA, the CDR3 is TGTGCCAGCAGTCTCCCGGACACTGAAGCTTTCTTT.

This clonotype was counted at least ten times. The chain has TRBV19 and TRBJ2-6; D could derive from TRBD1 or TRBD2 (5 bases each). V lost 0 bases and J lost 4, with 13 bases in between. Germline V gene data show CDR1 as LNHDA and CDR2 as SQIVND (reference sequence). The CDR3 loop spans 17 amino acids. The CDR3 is CASSIEGPFLGANVLTF. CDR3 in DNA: TGTGCCAGTAGTATAGAGGGACCATTTTTGGGGGCCAACGTCCTGACTTTC. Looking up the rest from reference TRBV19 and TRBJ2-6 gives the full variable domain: DGGITQSPKYLFRKEGQNVTLSCEQNLNHDAMYWYRQDPGQGLRLIYYSQIVNDFQKGDIAEGYSVSREKKESFPLTVTSAQKNPTAFYLCASSIEGPFLGANVLTFGAGSRLTVL.

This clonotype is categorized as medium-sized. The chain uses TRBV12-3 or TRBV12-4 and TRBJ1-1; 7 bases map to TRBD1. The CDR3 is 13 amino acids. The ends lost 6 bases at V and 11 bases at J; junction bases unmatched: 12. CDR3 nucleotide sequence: TGTGCCAGCAGCATATCCGGGACAGAAAGGGCTTTCTTT. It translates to CASSISGTERAFF.

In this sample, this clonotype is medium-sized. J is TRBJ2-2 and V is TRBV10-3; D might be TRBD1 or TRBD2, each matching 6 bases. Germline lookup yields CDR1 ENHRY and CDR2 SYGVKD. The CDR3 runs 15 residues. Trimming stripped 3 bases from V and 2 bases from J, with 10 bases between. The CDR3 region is CAISDAGHNTGELFF. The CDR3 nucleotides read TGTGCCATCAGTGATGCGGGACATAACACCGGGGAGCTGTTTTTT.

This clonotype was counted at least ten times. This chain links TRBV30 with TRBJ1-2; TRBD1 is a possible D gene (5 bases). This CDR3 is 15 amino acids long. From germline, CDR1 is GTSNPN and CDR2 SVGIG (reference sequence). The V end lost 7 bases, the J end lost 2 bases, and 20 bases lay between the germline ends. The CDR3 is CASPLRQNPNYGYTF. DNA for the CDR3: TGTGCCTCGCCCCTCCGACAGAATCCCAACTATGGCTACACCTTC.

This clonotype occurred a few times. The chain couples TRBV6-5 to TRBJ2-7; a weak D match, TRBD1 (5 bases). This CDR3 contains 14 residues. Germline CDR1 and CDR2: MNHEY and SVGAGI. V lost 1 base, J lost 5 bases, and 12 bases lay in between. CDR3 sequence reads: CASSYFRSRDEQYF. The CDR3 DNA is TGTGCCAGCAGTTACTTCCGGTCCAGGGACGAGCAGTACTTC.

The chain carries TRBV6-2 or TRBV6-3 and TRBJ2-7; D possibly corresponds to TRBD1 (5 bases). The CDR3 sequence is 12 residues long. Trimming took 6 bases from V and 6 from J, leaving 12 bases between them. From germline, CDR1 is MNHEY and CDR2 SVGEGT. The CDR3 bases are TGTGCCAGCAGCGATACCACAGGCGAGCAGTACTTC. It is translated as CASSDTTGEQYF.

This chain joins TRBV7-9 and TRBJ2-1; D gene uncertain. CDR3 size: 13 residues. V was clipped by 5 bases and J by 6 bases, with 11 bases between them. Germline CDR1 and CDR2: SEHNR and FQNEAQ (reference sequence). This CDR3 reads CASSQLPLNEQFF. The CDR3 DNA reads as TGTGCCAGCAGCCAGCTTCCCCTCAATGAGCAGTTCTTC.

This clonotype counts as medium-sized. The CDR3 sequence: CASSEPGGQPQHF. The CDR3 coding sequence is TGTGCCAGCAGCGAACCAGGGGGACAGCCCCAGCATTTT. The chain employs TRBV6-2 or TRBV6-3 and TRBJ1-5; 7 bases agree with TRBD1. This CDR3 contains 13 residues. Germline lookup yields CDR1 MNHEY and CDR2 SVGEGT. The V segment lost 6 bases and the J segment 7 bases; nucleotides outside the gene matches: 6.

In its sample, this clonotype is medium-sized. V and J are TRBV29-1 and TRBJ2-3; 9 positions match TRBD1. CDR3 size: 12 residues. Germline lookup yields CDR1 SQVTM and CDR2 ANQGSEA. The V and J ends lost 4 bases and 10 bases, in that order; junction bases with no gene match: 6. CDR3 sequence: CSVVPRQGAQYF. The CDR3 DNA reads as TGCAGCGTTGTCCCCCGACAGGGGGCGCAGTATTTT.

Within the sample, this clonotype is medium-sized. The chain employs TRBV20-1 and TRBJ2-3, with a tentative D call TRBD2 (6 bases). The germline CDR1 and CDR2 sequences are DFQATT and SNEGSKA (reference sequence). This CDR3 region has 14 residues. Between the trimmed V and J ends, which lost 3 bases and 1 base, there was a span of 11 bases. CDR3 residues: CSARTGGGTDTQYF. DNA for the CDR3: TGCAGTGCTAGGACGGGCGGGGGCACAGATACGCAGTATTTT.

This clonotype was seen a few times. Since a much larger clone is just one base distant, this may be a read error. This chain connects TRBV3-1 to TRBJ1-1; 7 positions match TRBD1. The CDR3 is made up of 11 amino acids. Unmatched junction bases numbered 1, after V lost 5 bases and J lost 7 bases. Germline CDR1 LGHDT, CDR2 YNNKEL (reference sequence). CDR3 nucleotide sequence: TGTGCCAGCAGCAGACAGGGTGAAGCTTTCTTT. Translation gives CASSRQGEAFF.

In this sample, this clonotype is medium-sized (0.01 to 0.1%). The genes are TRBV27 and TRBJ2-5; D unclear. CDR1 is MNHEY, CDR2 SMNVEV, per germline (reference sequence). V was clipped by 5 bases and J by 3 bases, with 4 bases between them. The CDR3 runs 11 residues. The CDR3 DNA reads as TGTGCCAGCAGTCCCGAAGAGACCCAGTACTTC. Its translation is CASSPEETQYF.

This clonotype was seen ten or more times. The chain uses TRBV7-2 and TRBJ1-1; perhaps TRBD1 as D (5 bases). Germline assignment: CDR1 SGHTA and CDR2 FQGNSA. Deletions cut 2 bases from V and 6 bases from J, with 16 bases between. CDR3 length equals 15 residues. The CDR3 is CASSLMGRWGAEAFF. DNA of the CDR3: TGTGCCAGCAGCTTAATGGGCAGGTGGGGCGCTGAAGCTTTCTTT. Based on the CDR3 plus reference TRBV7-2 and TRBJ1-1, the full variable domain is GAGVSQSPSNKVTEKGKDVELRCDPISGHTALYWYRQSLGQGLEFLIYFQGNSAPDKSGLPSDRFSAERTGGSVSTLTIQRTQQEDSAVYLCASSLMGRWGAEAFFGQGTRLTVV.

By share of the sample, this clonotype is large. The CDR3 spells CASSLGRNNSPLHF. CDR3 bases: TGTGCCAGCAGCCTCGGAAGGAATAATTCACCCCTCCACTTT. V and J are TRBV5-6 and TRBJ1-6; the D is unclear. In germline, CDR1 is SGHDT, CDR2 YYEEEE. The V gene lost 4 bases and the J gene lost 5 bases, with 10 bases spanning the gap. The CDR3 is 14 residues long.

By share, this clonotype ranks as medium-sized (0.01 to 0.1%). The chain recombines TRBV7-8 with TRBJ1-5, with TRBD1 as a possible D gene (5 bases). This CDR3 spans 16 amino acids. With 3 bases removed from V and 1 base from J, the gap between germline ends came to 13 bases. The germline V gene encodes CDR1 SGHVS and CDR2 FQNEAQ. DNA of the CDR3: TGTGCCAGCAGCTTGGGGATAAGGGGAAGCAATCAGCCCCAGCATTTT. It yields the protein CASSLGIRGSNQPQHF.

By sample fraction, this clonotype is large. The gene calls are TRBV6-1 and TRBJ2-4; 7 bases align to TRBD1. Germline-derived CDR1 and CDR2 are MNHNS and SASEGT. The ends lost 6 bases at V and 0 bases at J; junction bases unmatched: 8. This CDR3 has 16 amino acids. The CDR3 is CASRLQGPLAKNIQYF. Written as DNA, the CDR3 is TGTGCCAGCAGGTTACAGGGGCCCCTAGCCAAAAACATTCAGTACTTC.

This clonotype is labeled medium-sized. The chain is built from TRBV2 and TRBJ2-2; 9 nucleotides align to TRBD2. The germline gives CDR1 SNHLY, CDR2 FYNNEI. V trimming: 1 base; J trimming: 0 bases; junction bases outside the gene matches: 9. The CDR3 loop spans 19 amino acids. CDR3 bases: TGTGCCAGCAGTGAAGGCATCCTAGCGGGAACCACGAACACCGGGGAGCTGTTTTTT. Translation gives CASSEGILAGTTNTGELFF.

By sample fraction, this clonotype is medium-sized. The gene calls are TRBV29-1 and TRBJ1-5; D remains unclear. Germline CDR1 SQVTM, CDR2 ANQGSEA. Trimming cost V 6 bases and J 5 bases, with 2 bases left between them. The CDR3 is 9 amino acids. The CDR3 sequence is CSVYQPQHF. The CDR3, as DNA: TGCAGCGTCTATCAGCCCCAGCATTTT.

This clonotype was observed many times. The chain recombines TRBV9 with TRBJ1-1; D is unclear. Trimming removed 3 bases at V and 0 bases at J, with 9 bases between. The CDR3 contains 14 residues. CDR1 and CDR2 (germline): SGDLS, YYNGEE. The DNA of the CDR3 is TGTGCCAGCAGCGGGGCCGTAGTGAACACTGAAGCTTTCTTT. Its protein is CASSGAVVNTEAFF. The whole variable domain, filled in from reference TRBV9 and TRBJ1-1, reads DSGVTQTPKHLITATGQRVTLRCSPRSGDLSVYWYQQSLDQGLQFLIQYYNGEERAKGNILERFSAQQFPDLHSELNLSSLELGDSALYFCASSGAVVNTEAFFGQGTRLTVV.

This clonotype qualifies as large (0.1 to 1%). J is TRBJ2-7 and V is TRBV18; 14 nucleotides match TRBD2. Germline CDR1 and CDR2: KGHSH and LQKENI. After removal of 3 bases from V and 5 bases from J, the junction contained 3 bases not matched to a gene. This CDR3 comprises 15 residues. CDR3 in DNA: TGTGCCAGCTCACCGGGACTAGCGGGGGTAAACGAGCAGTACTTC. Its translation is CASSPGLAGVNEQYF.

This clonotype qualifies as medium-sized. The CDR3 DNA reads as TGTGCCAGCACGGCAGGGGGTAACACTGAAGCTTTCTTT. It codes for CASTAGGNTEAFF. This chain uses TRBV12-3 or TRBV12-4 with TRBJ1-1, with 7 bases identical to TRBD1. With 7 bases clipped from V and 2 bases from J, the junction kept 4 bases outside the gene matches. There are 13 residues in the CDR3.

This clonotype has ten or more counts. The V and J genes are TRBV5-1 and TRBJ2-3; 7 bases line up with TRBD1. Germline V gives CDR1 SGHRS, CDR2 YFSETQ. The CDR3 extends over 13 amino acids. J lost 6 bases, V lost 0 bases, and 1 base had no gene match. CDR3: CASSLDRGDTQYF. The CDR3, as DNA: TGCGCCAGCAGCTTGGACAGGGGTGATACGCAGTATTTT.

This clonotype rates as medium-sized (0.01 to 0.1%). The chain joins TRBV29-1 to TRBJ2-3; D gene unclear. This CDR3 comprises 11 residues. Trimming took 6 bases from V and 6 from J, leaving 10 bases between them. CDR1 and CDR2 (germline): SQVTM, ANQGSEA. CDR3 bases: TGCAGCGTGAGGTCTGGGGATACGCAGTATTTT. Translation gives CSVRSGDTQYF.

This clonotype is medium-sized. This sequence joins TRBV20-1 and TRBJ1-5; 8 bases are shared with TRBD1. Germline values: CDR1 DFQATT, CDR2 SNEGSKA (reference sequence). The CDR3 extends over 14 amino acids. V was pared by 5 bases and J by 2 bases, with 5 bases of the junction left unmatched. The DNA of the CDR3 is TGCAGTGCTGACCAGGGGGCCGGCAATCAGCCCCAGCATTTT. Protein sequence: CSADQGAGNQPQHF.

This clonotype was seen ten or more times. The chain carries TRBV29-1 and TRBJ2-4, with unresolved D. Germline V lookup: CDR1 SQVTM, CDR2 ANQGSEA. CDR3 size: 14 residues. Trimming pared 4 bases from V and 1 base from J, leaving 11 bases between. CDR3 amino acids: CSVASYRAKNIQYF. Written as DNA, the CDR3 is TGCAGCGTTGCCAGTTATCGGGCCAAAAACATTCAGTACTTC.

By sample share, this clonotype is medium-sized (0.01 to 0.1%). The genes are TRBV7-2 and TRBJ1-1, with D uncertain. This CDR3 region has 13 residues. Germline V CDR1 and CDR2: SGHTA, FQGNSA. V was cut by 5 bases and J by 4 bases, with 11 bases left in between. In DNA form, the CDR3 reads TGTGCCAGCAGCCCCCGCCGCTCCACTGAAGCTTTCTTT. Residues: CASSPRRSTEAFF.

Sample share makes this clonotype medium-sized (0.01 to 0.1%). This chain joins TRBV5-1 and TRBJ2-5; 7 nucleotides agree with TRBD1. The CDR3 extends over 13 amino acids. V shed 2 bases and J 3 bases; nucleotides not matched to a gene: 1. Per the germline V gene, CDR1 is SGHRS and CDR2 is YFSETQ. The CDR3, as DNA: TGCGCCAGCAGCTTTCAGGGGGAAGAGACCCAGTACTTC. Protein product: CASSFQGEETQYF.

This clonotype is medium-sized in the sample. CDR3 amino acids: CASSSDTRRAEAFF. In nucleotides, the CDR3 is TGTGCCAGCAGCTCAGACACGCGTCGGGCTGAAGCTTTCTTT. This sequence joins TRBV11-2 and TRBJ1-1; D unclear. In germline, CDR1 is SGHAT, CDR2 FQNNGV. CDR3 length: 14 residues. V lost 4 bases and J 6 bases, leaving 15 bases between the germline ends.